This T cell receptor (beta chain) was recorded in a study of spatial heterogeneity in lung cancer. Overall study context: In the raw reads, each unique TCR and UMI combination was present more than ten times on average.

Trimming removed 0 bases from V and 1 base from J, with 7 bases in between. CDR1 and CDR2 (germline): MDHEN, SYDVKM. The CDR3 contains 15 residues. Findings and limits, study-wide: Ubiquitous, expanded tumor-derived TCRs were more frequently observed in blood at resection than at follow-up.

Time point here: sample taken at primary tumor resection. Unsorted samples of tumor, nontumor lung or frozen PBMC had their whole RNA sequenced. Donors were under 90 untreated early-stage non-small cell lung cancer patients. As to this clonotype: Its target is not known.

All TCR cDNA molecules were individually tagged with a unique molecular identifier. TCRdb passed the 5' RACE reads through MiXCR, listing each CDR3 protein once. The sample has about 29,000 distinct CDR3 sequences; about 8.1% are singletons. The chain is built from TRBV28 and TRBJ2-4; the D is unclear. Sequenced here: PBMCs, sampled at surgery. This receptor was taken from a female donor with early-stage non-small cell lung cancer. CDR3 residues: CASSLWETAKNIQYF. For the CDR3, the DNA is TGTGCCAGCAGTTTATGGGAAACGGCCAAAAACATTCAGTACTTC.